What follows are 26 T cell receptor beta chains derived from one specimen sequenced in a study of T cells in Graves' hyperthyroidism and ophthalmopathy. RNA transcripts gave rise to amplified TCR beta CDR3 regions. The primer set for the first-round RT-PCR of the TCR CDR3 was HTBI. A single record per CDR3 protein comes from TCRdb applying MiXCR to the multiplex PCR reads. The profile covers hundreds of thousands of distinct CDR3 sequences, with approximately 15% appearing a single time and 5.5% to 7.5% taken by the ten largest. Sequences were obtained from blood. The receptors shown here come from a young woman with Graves' hyperthyroidism that later progressed to Graves' ophthalmopathy.

This clonotype has just one count. V usage is TRBV19 and J usage is TRBJ1-2, with D unresolved. Germline CDR1 is LNHDA and CDR2 is SQIVND (reference sequence). Trimming took 1 base from V and 4 from J, leaving 16 bases between them. The CDR3 contains 16 residues. The CDR3 region is CASSIVPAPAPYGYTF. In nucleotides, the CDR3 is TGTGCCAGTAGTATAGTCCCGGCCCCGGCCCCCTATGGCTACACCTTC.

CDR3 sequence reads: CASSPRSLDTQYF. In nucleotides, the CDR3 is TGTGCCAGCAGCCCCCGGTCCTTAGATACGCAGTATTTT. This chain joins TRBV14 and TRBJ2-3; D is uncertain. This CDR3 has 13 residues. Germline CDR1 SGHDN, CDR2 FVKESK. The V and J ends lost 4 bases and 5 bases respectively, with 10 bases between them.

In its sample, this clonotype was seen many times. The chain recombines TRBV24-1 with TRBJ2-1; D not resolved. Germline CDR1 and CDR2: KGHDR and SFDVKD. The CDR3 length is 13 residues. V was clipped by 1 base and J by 5 bases, with 5 bases between them. The CDR3 reads CATSDFGHNEQFF. CDR3 bases: TGTGCCACCAGTGATTTTGGCCACAATGAGCAGTTCTTC.

At least ten counts were recorded for this clonotype. V usage is TRBV6-5 and J usage is TRBJ1-2, with D maybe TRBD1 (5 bases). Looked up from germline, CDR1 is MNHEY and CDR2 is SVGAGI. Trimming cost V 0 bases and J 0 bases, with 14 bases left between them. CDR3 length equals 17 residues. The CDR3 region is CASSYSLQAFANYGYTF. CDR3 bases: TGTGCCAGCAGTTACTCGCTACAGGCCTTTGCTAACTATGGCTACACCTTC.

This clonotype was counted ten times or more. J is TRBJ1-2 and V is TRBV24-1, with unresolved D. Trimming left V 1 base short and J 1 base short, with 6 bases between. The germline V gene encodes CDR1 KGHDR and CDR2 SFDVKD. This CDR3 has 14 residues. The CDR3 spells CATSDLTFNYGYTF. CDR3 in DNA: TGTGCCACCAGTGATTTAACATTTAACTATGGCTACACCTTC.

This clonotype was seen ten or more times. The chain is built from TRBV28 and TRBJ1-2, with D unclear. The CDR3 spans 14 residues. Germline V gives CDR1 MDHEN, CDR2 SYDVKM. Trimming left V 6 bases short and J 2 bases short, with 13 bases between. DNA for the CDR3: TGTGCCAGCAGGAGTGGAGGTTTGAACTATGGCTACACCTTC. Residues: CASRSGGLNYGYTF.

The sample holds many counts of this clonotype. The chain has TRBV2 and TRBJ1-2, with D perhaps TRBD1 (5 bases). This CDR3 region has 15 residues. The germline V gene has CDR1 SNHLY and CDR2 FYNNEI. V was clipped by 4 bases and J by 4 bases, with 16 bases between them. For the CDR3, the DNA is TGTGCCAGCAGTGTTTGGGACTTCCAGCCCTATGGCTACACCTTC. It translates to CASSVWDFQPYGYTF.

This clonotype was seen once. The chain employs TRBV18 and TRBJ1-1; a weak D match, TRBD1 (6 bases). V was pared by 1 base and J by 4 bases, with 13 bases between. CDR3 size: 15 residues. Germline V gene lookup returns CDR1 KGHSH and CDR2 LQKENI. The CDR3 coding sequence is TGTGCCAGCTCACCACTAGGACAGCAGACCACTGAAGCTTTCTTT. The encoded protein is CASSPLGQQTTEAFF.

The rearrangement joins TRBV14 to TRBJ2-3; 7 nucleotides line up with TRBD2. J was trimmed by 4 bases and V by 0 bases; bases with no gene match: 13. This CDR3 has 18 residues. Germline V gives CDR1 SGHDN, CDR2 FVKESK. CDR3 in amino acids: CASSQDWLEGGPADTQYF. DNA of the CDR3: TGTGCCAGCAGCCAAGATTGGTTAGAGGGAGGGCCGGCAGATACGCAGTATTTT. Combining the CDR3 with reference TRBV14 and TRBJ2-3 gives the whole variable domain EAGVTQFPSHSVIEKGQTVTLRCDPISGHDNLYWYRRVMGKEIKFLLHFVKESKQDESGMPNNRFLAERTGGTYSTLKVQPAELEDSGVYFCASSQDWLEGGPADTQYFGPGTRLTVL.

To note about this clonotype: The junction shows a germline mismatch at one end, possibly a read error. The genes are TRBV7-7 and TRBJ1-3; TRBD1 might be the D (5 bases). Germline CDR1 SSHAT, CDR2 FNYEAQ (reference sequence). CDR3 length: 15 amino acids. The CDR3 region is CASSPGLSSGNTIYF. The CDR3 DNA follows: TGTGCTAGCAGCCCGGGACTTAGCTCTGGAAACACCATATATTTT.

This chain joins TRBV7-6 and TRBJ2-7; TRBD1 is a possible D gene (5 bases). The V and J ends lost 0 bases and 6 bases respectively, with 18 bases between them. Germline values: CDR1 SGHVS, CDR2 FNYEAQ. The CDR3 covers 16 residues. The CDR3, as DNA: TGTGCCAGCAGCTTAGCTGGGCAGGGCCAGAAAGGCGAGCAGTACTTC. Translated, it gives CASSLAGQGQKGEQYF.

This clonotype showed up many times. J is TRBJ1-1 and V is TRBV7-3; D possibly corresponds to TRBD1 (6 bases). CDR3 length: 18 residues. Germline assignment: CDR1 SGHTA and CDR2 FQGTGA. V lost 4 bases and J lost 0, with 21 bases in between. The CDR3, as DNA: TGTGCCAGCAGCTCAAAAGGCGCACAGGGAACATTGAACACTGAAGCTTTCTTT. It yields the protein CASSSKGAQGTLNTEAFF.

This clonotype was seen a few times. The chain has TRBV3-1 and TRBJ2-7; 8 bases are shared with TRBD1. CDR1 and CDR2 (germline): LGHDT, YNNKEL (reference sequence). J gave up 6 bases and V 4 bases, and 11 bases lay outside the gene matches. CDR3 length equals 15 residues. CDR3 loop: CASSLPGQGKSEQYF. CDR3 DNA: TGTGCCAGCAGCCTCCCCGGACAGGGAAAGAGCGAGCAGTACTTC.

This clonotype was seen ten or more times. The chain uses TRBV19 and TRBJ1-1, with 7 bases lining up with TRBD1. The CDR3 runs to 16 residues. The V gene's germline CDR1 is LNHDA and CDR2 SQIVND (reference sequence). V shed 7 bases, J shed 4 bases, and the junction held 15 bases outside the gene matches. The CDR3 loop is CASTPTGVRVGTEAFF. In DNA form, the CDR3 reads TGTGCCAGTACGCCTACAGGGGTCCGAGTTGGCACTGAAGCTTTCTTT.

This clonotype was picked up many times. This chain links TRBV6-1 with TRBJ2-7, with a tentative D call TRBD1 (7 bases). The germline V gene has CDR1 MNHNS and CDR2 SASEGT. Deletions cut 5 bases from V and 2 bases from J, with 19 bases between. This CDR3 spans 16 amino acids. CDR3 DNA: TGTGCCAGCAGTTTAGGAGGGGGCGGAATGGCCTACGAGCAGTACTTC. It is translated as CASSLGGGGMAYEQYF.

This clonotype was observed many times. This chain links TRBV30 with TRBJ2-7; no clear D. Per the germline V gene, CDR1 is GTSNPN and CDR2 is SVGIG (reference sequence). There are 12 residues in the CDR3. V lost 1 base and J 6 bases, leaving 10 bases between the germline ends. The CDR3 DNA reads as TGTGCCTGGAGTGATGAGCCGCTCGAGCAGTACTTC. Its translation is CAWSDEPLEQYF.

In this sample, this clonotype turned up many times. The chain has TRBV7-2 and TRBJ2-7; D perhaps matches TRBD2 (6 bases). The V end was cut by 1 base, the J end by 1 base, with 11 bases between. This CDR3 comprises 15 residues. Germline values: CDR1 SGHTA, CDR2 FQGNSA. The DNA for the CDR3 is TGTGCCAGCAGCTTAGGGGGAGGCATTTCCTACGAGCAGTACTTC. This translates into CASSLGGGISYEQYF.

The chain recombines TRBV12-3 or TRBV12-4 with TRBJ1-3, with D possibly being TRBD1 (5 bases). Trimming removed 7 bases at V and 2 bases at J, with 15 bases between. The CDR3 covers 15 residues. The CDR3 loop reads CASKKQERAGNTIYF. Here the CDR3 DNA reads TGTGCCAGCAAAAAACAGGAGCGTGCTGGAAACACCATATATTTT.

This clonotype was seen more than once but under ten times. The chain has TRBV30 and TRBJ2-1; D perhaps matches TRBD2 (5 bases). The CDR3 has 15 amino acids. V was shortened by 1 base and J by 2 bases, with 12 bases between the two germline ends. Per germline, CDR1 GTSNPN and CDR2 SVGIG (reference sequence). The CDR3 region is CAWSEHWTAYNEQFF. The DNA for the CDR3 is TGTGCCTGGAGTGAACACTGGACTGCCTACAATGAGCAGTTCTTC.

This clonotype has just a few counts. The chain employs TRBV5-1 and TRBJ1-4, with D unclear. CDR1 is SGHRS, CDR2 YFSETQ, per germline. Trimming took off 0 bases at V and 3 bases at J, with 6 bases between the two ends. This CDR3 has 14 residues. CDR3 nucleotide sequence: TGCGCCAGCAGCTTGGTAGAGGCTAATGAAAAACTGTTTTTT. Translating it yields CASSLVEANEKLFF.

This clonotype was found a few times. This sequence joins TRBV12-3 or TRBV12-4 and TRBJ2-7; TRBD2 matches at 8 bases. CDR3 size: 18 residues. Trimming removed 4 bases from V and 4 bases from J; junction bases left unmatched: 18. The CDR3 reads CASSSGTRAVLWKYEQYF. For the CDR3, the DNA is TGTGCCAGCAGTTCCGGGACTAGAGCGGTTCTATGGAAGTACGAGCAGTACTTC.

This clonotype has at least ten counts. The V call is TRBV12-3 or TRBV12-4, the J call TRBJ2-1; tentatively, D is TRBD2 (5 bases). This CDR3 spans 16 amino acids. The V end lost 6 bases, the J end lost 4 bases, and 19 bases lay between the germline ends. CDR3 sequence (DNA): TGTGCCAGCAGCTCCTATCGGGCGGGTGTTTACAATGAGCAGTTCTTC. This sequence encodes CASSSYRAGVYNEQFF.

This clonotype has only one observation. The junction departs from germline at one end; a sequencing error may be responsible. This chain links TRBV11-3 with TRBJ2-2, with D hard to call. Germline assignment: CDR1 SGHNT and CDR2 YENEEA. CDR3 length: 13 amino acids. The CDR3 sequence: CSSSLGYTGELFF. In DNA form, the CDR3 reads TGTTCCAGCAGCTTAGGGTACACCGGGGAGCTGTTTTTT. The full variable domain, its missing parts supplied by reference TRBV11-3 and TRBJ2-2, is EAGVVQSPRYKIIEKKQPVAFWCNPISGHNTLYWYLQNLGQGPELLIRYENEEAVDDSQLPKDRFSAERLKGVDSTLKIQPAELGDSAVYLCSSSLGYTGELFFGEGSRLTVL.

This clonotype was seen ten or more times. The CDR3 nucleotides read TGTGCCAGCAGCTTAAGACCCTGGGGTGGAGCGGGAGAGTTCGCAGATACGCAGTATTTT. This gives the protein CASSLRPWGGAGEFADTQYF. The chain combines TRBV11-2 with TRBJ2-3, with TRBD2 matching 8 bases. The CDR3 sequence is 20 residues long. V was clipped by 2 bases and J by 4 bases; unmatched bases: 20. CDR1 and CDR2 from the germline V gene are SGHAT and FQNNGV.

This clonotype has more than one count but fewer than ten. This chain links TRBV7-9 with TRBJ2-2; TRBD1 matches 8 bases. The CDR3 extends over 14 amino acids. Germline V gene lookup returns CDR1 SEHNR and CDR2 FQNEAQ (reference sequence). Trimming took 7 bases from V and 7 from J; bases not matched to a gene: 8. The CDR3 DNA reads TGTGCCAGCACCCAACAGGGGGAGTACGGGGAGCTGTTTTTT. It encodes CASTQQGEYGELFF.

This clonotype was recorded at least ten times. The chain links TRBV30 to TRBJ2-1; no reliable D call. This CDR3 region has 12 residues. Trimming left V 1 base short and J 10 bases short, with 11 bases between. The germline CDR1 and CDR2 sequences are GTSNPN and SVGIG (reference sequence). The CDR3 protein is CAWSATRVEQFF. The CDR3, as DNA: TGTGCCTGGAGTGCGACACGGGTAGAGCAGTTCTTC.